These T cell receptor beta chains were read from a single sample in a study of cytomegalovirus exposure and HLA in healthy donors. Method: immunoSEQ multiplex PCR; TCRdb's copy keeps in-frame clones and lacks some. Found here are about 120,000 clones, 79% of them singletons; the top ten hold over 3.5%. Material for sequencing was PBMCs. These receptors all come from a young man in good health and CMV-seropositive. CDR3s include the opening cysteine and the closing phenylalanine or tryptophan. The D gene is left open where the match is weak. Only some rows state a clone size, as once, few, many or a class for expanded clones.

clone_size,j_call,v_call,d_call,cdr3_nt,cdr3_aa
.,TRBJ2-3,TRBV9,TRBD1,TGTGCCAGCAGCGTAGAAGGCCAGGGGCAGGGGGCGCGAGATACGCAGTATTTT,CASSVEGQGQGARDTQYF
.,TRBJ2-2,TRBV5-1,.,TGCGCCAGCAGCTTGGATACGGGGGTCACCGGGGAGCTGTTTTTT,CASSLDTGVTGELFF
once,TRBJ1-2,TRBV6-1,TRBD1,TGTGCCAGCAGTAGACAGGGGGATACCTATGGCTACACCTTC,CASSRQGDTYGYTF
.,TRBJ1-3,TRBV18,TRBD1,TGTGCCAGCTCACCATTACAGGGGACGGGAAACACCATATATTTT,CASSPLQGTGNTIYF
.,TRBJ2-7,TRBV30,.,TGTGCCTGGAGTGTATTAGAAACTCCCTACGAGCAGTACTTC,CAWSVLETPYEQYF
.,TRBJ2-1,TRBV4-3,.,TGCGCCAGCAGCCAAGATTTGGCGGTATACAATGAGCAGTTCTTC,CASSQDLAVYNEQFF
.,TRBJ2-7,TRBV5-1,TRBD2,TGCGCCAGCACACCGGCTAGCGGGTACTCCTACGAGCAGTACTTC,CASTPASGYSYEQYF
.,TRBJ2-1,TRBV20-1,TRBD2,TGCAGTGCGCGACTAGCCTATGAGCAGTTCTTC,CSARLAYEQFF
.,TRBJ1-1,TRBV28,.,TGTGCCAGCAGTTTATCTCGGACACTGAACACTGAAGCTTTCTTT,CASSLSRTLNTEAFF
.,TRBJ2-7,TRBV27,.,TGTGCCAGCAGCCGCCCGACAATGACCCACGAGCAGTACTTC,CASSRPTMTHEQYF
.,TRBJ2-5,TRBV2,.,TGTGCCAGCAGTGATCGGGATCAAGAGACCCAGTACTTC,CASSDRDQETQYF
.,TRBJ2-7,TRBV14,TRBD2,TGTGCCAGCAGCCAACAGGGACTAGCGGAATACGAGCAGTACTTC,CASSQQGLAEYEQYF
.,TRBJ1-1,TRBV5-1,.,TGCGCCAGCAACACAGCTATGAACACTGAAGCTTTCTTT,CASNTAMNTEAFF
.,TRBJ1-4,TRBV5-1,.,TGCGCCAGCAGCTTGGCCGTGGAGGAAAAACTGTTTTTT,CASSLAVEEKLFF
.,TRBJ2-7,TRBV4-1,TRBD2,TGCGCCAGCAGTCCGGGACTAGCGGGAGCCGAGCAGTACTTC,CASSPGLAGAEQYF
.,TRBJ1-1,TRBV10-2,.,TGCGCCAGCGCAACGACAGGCCTGAACACTGAAGCTTTCTTT,CASATTGLNTEAFF
.,TRBJ2-1,TRBV11-3,TRBD2,TGTGCCAGCAGCTCAAGCGGGAAAACCTACAATGAGCAGTTCTTC,CASSSSGKTYNEQFF
.,TRBJ2-1,TRBV15,.,TGTGCCACCAGCAGCCAGGGGGGAAGTTTTGACAATGAGCAGTTCTTC,CATSSQGGSFDNEQFF
.,TRBJ2-4,TRBV7-2,.,TGTGCCAGCAGCTTAGGGAGGCGGGGCTCAGCCAAAAACATTCAGTACTTC,CASSLGRRGSAKNIQYF
.,TRBJ1-5,TRBV19,.,TGTGCCAGTAGCTCTACAGGAAATAGCAATCAGCCCCAGCATTTT,CASSSTGNSNQPQHF
once,TRBJ1-6,TRBV11-1,TRBD1,TGTGCCAGCAGCTACGGGACAGCCGCAAATTCACCCCTCCACTTT,CASSYGTAANSPLHF
once,TRBJ2-3,TRBV4-3,TRBD2,TGCGCCAGCAGCCAAGAGTGGGAGGGCGGGAGGACTCAGTATTTT,CASSQEWEGGRTQYF
.,TRBJ2-3,TRBV5-4,TRBD2,TGTGCCAGCAGCCCCGGGACTAGCGGGAGGTCAGATACGCAGTATTTT,CASSPGTSGRSDTQYF
.,TRBJ2-1,TRBV27,TRBD2,TGTGCCAGCAGTCGAACTAGCGGGGGGGCCAATGAGCAGTTCTTC,CASSRTSGGANEQFF
.,TRBJ2-7,TRBV11-3,TRBD2,TGTGCCAGCAGCCGGGGACTAGCGGGGGACTCCTACGAGCAGTACTTC,CASSRGLAGDSYEQYF
.,TRBJ1-2,TRBV29-1,TRBD1,TGCAGCGTCAGGGGGTTTAACTATGGCTACACCTTC,CSVRGFNYGYTF
.,TRBJ2-5,TRBV5-6,.,TGTGCCAGCAGCTGGCAACAGGGCCAAGAGACCCAGTACTTC,CASSWQQGQETQYF
.,TRBJ1-3,TRBV28,.,TGTGCCAGAAAACCAACAGGTTACTCCGGAAACACCATATATTTT,CARKPTGYSGNTIYF
.,TRBJ2-7,TRBV7-9,TRBD2,TGTGCCAGCGACGGGACTAGCGGCTACGAGCAGTACTTC,CASDGTSGYEQYF
.,TRBJ2-6,TRBV4-1,.,TGCGCCAGCAGCCAAGGAGATGTAACCGGCCTGACTTTC,CASSQGDVTGLTF
.,TRBJ2-2,TRBV5-1,TRBD1,TGCGCCAGCAGCCTTACAGGGGAGCGGGAGCTGTTTTTT,CASSLTGERELFF